The clone carrying this T cell receptor beta chain was recorded once. Its antigen is undetermined. These data are taken from a study of cytomegalovirus exposure and HLA in healthy donors. Across the study: Previous work identified roughly 120 million unique TCR beta sequences from roughly 180 million T cells. Study outcomes and limitations: DRB1 had the most TCR associations and HLA-C the fewest, a later analysis found, with rates varying by HLA locus. Later analysis indicated greater clonal expansion among HLA-associated TCR beta chains than among equally common other chains.

Per the germline V gene, CDR1 is LNHDA and CDR2 is SQIVND (reference sequence). This CDR3 comprises 14 residues. Trimming shortened V by 6 bases and J by 2 bases, and 11 bases separated the two germline ends. The PCR was carried out with 60 Vbeta primers and 13 Jbeta primers. The table came from immunoSEQ multiplex PCR; TCRdb's copy has only in-frame clones and leaves some out. The sample records 140,000 to 150,000 clones, around 85% being singletons. Sequencing was performed on PBMCs. The genes are TRBV19 and TRBJ2-1, with no clear D. The clonotype originates from a woman between 25 and 40 years old in good health and CMV-seronegative. The DNA for the CDR3 is TGTGCCAGTAGCCAGCAGGATACCTACAATGAGCAGTTCTTC. It specifies CASSQQDTYNEQFF.